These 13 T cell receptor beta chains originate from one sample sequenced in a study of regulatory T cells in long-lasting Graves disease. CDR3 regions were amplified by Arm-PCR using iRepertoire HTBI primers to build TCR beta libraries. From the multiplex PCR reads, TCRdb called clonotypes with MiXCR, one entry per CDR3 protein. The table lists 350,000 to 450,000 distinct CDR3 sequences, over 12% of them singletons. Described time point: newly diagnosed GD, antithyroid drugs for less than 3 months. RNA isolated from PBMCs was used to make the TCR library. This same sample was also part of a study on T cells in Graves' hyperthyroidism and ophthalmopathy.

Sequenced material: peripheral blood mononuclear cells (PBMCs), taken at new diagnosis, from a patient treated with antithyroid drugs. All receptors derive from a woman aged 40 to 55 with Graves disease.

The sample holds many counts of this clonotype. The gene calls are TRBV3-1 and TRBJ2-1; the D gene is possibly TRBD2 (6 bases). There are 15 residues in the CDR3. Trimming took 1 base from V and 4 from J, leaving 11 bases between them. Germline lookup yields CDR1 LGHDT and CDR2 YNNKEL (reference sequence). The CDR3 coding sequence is TGTGCCAGCAGCCAAGCAGATAGCGGTTACAATGAGCAGTTCTTC. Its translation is CASSQADSGYNEQFF.

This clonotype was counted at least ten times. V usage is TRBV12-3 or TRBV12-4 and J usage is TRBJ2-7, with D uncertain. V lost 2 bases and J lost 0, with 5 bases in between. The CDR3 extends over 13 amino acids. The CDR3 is CASSLLNSYEQYF. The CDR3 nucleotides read TGTGCCAGCAGTTTACTTAACTCCTACGAGCAGTACTTC.

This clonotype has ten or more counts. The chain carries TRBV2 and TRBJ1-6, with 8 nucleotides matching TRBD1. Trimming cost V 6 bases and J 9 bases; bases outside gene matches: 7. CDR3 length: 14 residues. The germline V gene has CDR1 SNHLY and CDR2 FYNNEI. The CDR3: CASSQGAAGSPLHF. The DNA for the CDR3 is TGTGCCAGCAGCCAGGGGGCGGCGGGTTCACCCCTCCACTTT.

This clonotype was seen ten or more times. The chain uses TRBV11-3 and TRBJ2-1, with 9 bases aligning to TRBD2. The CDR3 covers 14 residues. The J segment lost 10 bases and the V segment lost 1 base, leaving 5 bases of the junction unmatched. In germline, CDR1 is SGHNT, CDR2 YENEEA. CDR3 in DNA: TGTGCCAGCAGCTTAGTGGCGGCGGGGGGGGAGCAGTTCTTC. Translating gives CASSLVAAGGEQFF.

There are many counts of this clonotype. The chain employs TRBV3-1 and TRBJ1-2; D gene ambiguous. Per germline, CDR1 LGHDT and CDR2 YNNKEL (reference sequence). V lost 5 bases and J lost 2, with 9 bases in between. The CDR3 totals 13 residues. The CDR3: CASSEPGNYGYTF. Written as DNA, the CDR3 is TGTGCCAGCAGCGAACCGGGAAACTATGGCTACACCTTC. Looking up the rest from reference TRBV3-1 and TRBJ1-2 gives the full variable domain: DTAVSQTPKYLVTQMGNDKSIKCEQNLGHDTMYWYKQDSKKFLKIMFSYNNKELIINETVPNRFSPKSPDKAHLNLHINSLELGDSAVYFCASSEPGNYGYTFGSGTRLTVV.

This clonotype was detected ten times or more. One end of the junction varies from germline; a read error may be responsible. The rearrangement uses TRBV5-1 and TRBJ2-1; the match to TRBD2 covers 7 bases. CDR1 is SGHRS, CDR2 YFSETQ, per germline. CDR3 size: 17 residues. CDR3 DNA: TGTGCCAGCAGCTTGGAGGGACTATCCCCGCCTTACAATGAGCAGTTCTTC. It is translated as CASSLEGLSPPYNEQFF.

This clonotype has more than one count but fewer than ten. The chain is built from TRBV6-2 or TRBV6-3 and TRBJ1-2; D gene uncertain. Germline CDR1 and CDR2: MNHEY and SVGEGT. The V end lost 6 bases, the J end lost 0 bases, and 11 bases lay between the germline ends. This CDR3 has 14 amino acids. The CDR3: CASRLAGTNYGYTF. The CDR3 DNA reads TGTGCCAGCAGACTGGCCGGCACTAACTATGGCTACACCTTC.

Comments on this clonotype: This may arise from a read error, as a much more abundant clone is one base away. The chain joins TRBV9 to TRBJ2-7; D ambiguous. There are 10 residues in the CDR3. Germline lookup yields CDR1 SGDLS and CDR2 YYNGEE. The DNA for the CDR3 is TGTACCAGCAGCGCTAAGGAATCTGGTTTC. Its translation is CTSSAKESGF.

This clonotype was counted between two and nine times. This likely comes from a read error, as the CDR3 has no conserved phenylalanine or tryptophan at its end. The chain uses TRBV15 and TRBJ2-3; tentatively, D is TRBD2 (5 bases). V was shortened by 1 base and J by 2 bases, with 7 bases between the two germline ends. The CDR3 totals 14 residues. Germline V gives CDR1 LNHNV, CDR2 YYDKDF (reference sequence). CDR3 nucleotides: TGTGCCACCAGCAGAGTCGGACTCACAGATACGCAGTATTCT. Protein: CATSRVGLTDTQYS.

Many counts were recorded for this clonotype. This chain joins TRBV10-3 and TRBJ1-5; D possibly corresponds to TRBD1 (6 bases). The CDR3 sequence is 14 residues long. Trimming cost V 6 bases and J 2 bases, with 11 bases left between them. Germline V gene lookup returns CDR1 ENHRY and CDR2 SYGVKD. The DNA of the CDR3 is TGTGCCATCAGGCAGGGGTTGGGCAATCAGCCCCAGCATTTT. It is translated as CAIRQGLGNQPQHF.

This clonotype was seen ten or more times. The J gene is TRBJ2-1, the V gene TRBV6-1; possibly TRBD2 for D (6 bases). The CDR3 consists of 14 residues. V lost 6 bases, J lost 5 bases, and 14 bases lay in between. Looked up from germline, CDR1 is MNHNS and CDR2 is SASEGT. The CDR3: CASSNWRRDNEQFF. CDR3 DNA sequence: TGTGCCAGCAGCAACTGGCGGAGGGACAATGAGCAGTTCTTC.

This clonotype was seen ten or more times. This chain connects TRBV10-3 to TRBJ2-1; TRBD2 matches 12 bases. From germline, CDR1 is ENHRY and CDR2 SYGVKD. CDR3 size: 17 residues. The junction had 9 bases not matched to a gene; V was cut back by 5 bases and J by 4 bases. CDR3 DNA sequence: TGTGCCATCAGTCGGACTAGCGGGACTTTATTATACAATGAGCAGTTCTTC. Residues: CAISRTSGTLLYNEQFF.

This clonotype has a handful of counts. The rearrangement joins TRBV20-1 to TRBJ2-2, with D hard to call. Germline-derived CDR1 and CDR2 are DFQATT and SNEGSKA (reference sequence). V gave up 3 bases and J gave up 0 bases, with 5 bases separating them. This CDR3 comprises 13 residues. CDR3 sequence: CSASWSNTGELFF. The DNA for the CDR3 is TGCAGTGCTAGTTGGTCGAACACCGGGGAGCTGTTTTTT.